These 27 T cell receptor beta chains were sequenced from one sample in a study of T cell responses to AZD1222 COVID-19 vaccine. Assay: immunoSEQ multiplex PCR; the TCRdb copy retains only in-frame clones and omits some. The sample lists 95,000 to 150,000 clones; around 92% were seen once. Here the sequenced sample was peripheral blood, taken 28 days after the second AZD1222 dose. These receptor sequences come from an adult who received the AZD1222 COVID-19 vaccine.

CDR3 sequence reads: CSVGTGTGVDYGYTF. The DNA of the CDR3 is TGCAGCGTGGGGACCGGGACAGGGGTCGACTATGGCTACACCTTC. The genes are TRBV29-1 and TRBJ1-2; 10 bases align to TRBD1. Germline CDR1 and CDR2: SQVTM and ANQGSEA. Trimming at V came to 6 bases and at J to 3 bases, leaving 10 bases not matched to a gene. CDR3 size: 15 residues.

This chain connects TRBV5-1 to TRBJ2-5, with unresolved D. CDR3 length equals 12 residues. With 0 bases removed from V and 3 bases from J, the gap between germline ends came to 3 bases. CDR1 is SGHRS, CDR2 YFSETQ, per germline. CDR3 in amino acids: CASSLGEETQYF. CDR3 bases: TGCGCCAGCAGCTTGGGAGAAGAGACCCAGTACTTC. Based on the CDR3 plus reference TRBV5-1 and TRBJ2-5, the full variable domain is KAGVTQTPRYLIKTRGQQVTLSCSPISGHRSVSWYQQTPGQGLQFLFEYFSETQRNKGNFPGRFSGRQFSNSRSEMNVSTLELGDSALYLCASSLGEETQYFGPGTRLLVL.

This clone was counted a single time. The chain is built from TRBV15 and TRBJ1-2; D is uncertain. Germline V gene data show CDR1 as LNHNV and CDR2 as YYDKDF (reference sequence). V was cut by 0 bases and J by 8 bases, with 19 bases left in between. This CDR3 has 16 amino acids. CDR3 region: CATSRDRLSSYVGYTF. CDR3 coding DNA: TGTGCCACCAGCAGAGATAGGCTCAGCTCCTATGTCGGCTACACCTTC.

This clone has a handful of counts. The chain carries TRBV18 and TRBJ2-7; tentatively, D is TRBD1 (6 bases). The CDR3 sequence is 13 residues long. From germline, CDR1 is KGHSH and CDR2 LQKENI. Trimming shortened V by 2 bases and J by 6 bases, and 11 bases separated the two germline ends. As DNA, the CDR3 is TGTGCCAGCTCACCAACACAGGGTGGCGAGCAGTACTTC. This encodes CASSPTQGGEQYF.

The V gene is TRBV7-9, the J gene TRBJ1-2; unclear D gene. V was shortened by 8 bases and J by 4 bases, with 8 bases between the two germline ends. CDR1 is SEHNR and CDR2 is FQNEAQ in the germline V gene (reference sequence). The CDR3 is 11 amino acids. CDR3 sequence (DNA): TGTGCCAGCGTGTCTTCCTATGGCTACACCTTC. Its translation is CASVSSYGYTF.

The CDR3 region is CATSTGGWWTEAFF. Written as DNA, the CDR3 is TGTGCCACCTCAACCGGGGGATGGTGGACTGAAGCTTTCTTT. This chain joins TRBV19 and TRBJ1-1, with D perhaps TRBD1 (5 bases). Germline lookup yields CDR1 LNHDA and CDR2 SQIVND (reference sequence). Trimming took off 10 bases at V and 5 bases at J, with 20 bases between the two ends. This CDR3 is built from 14 residues.

The chain uses TRBV2 and TRBJ2-1; the match to TRBD1 covers 8 bases. The CDR3 is made up of 13 amino acids. Per the germline V gene, CDR1 is SNHLY and CDR2 is FYNNEI. The J segment lost 7 bases and the V segment lost 3 bases, leaving 2 bases of the junction unmatched. CDR3 bases: TGTGCCAGCAGTGACAGGGGGCCAAATGAGCAGTTCTTC. Amino acid sequence: CASSDRGPNEQFF.

V and J are TRBV28 and TRBJ2-7; D may be TRBD2 (5 bases). This CDR3 spans 13 amino acids. V was shortened by 6 bases and J by 2 bases, with 11 bases between the two germline ends. Germline assignment: CDR1 MDHEN and CDR2 SYDVKM. The CDR3: CASRAAATYEQYF. The CDR3 nucleotides read TGTGCCAGCAGAGCAGCGGCAACCTACGAGCAGTACTTC.

This clone was observed a single time. The chain couples TRBV28 to TRBJ2-1; D is tentatively TRBD1 or TRBD2 (5 bases each). The ends were cut back, 3 bases at V and 12 bases at J, with 9 bases in the middle. CDR1 is MDHEN and CDR2 is SYDVKM in the germline V gene. There are 11 residues in the CDR3. In DNA form, the CDR3 reads TGTGCCAGCAGTTTGGGACGTGGGCAGTTCTTC. This sequence encodes CASSLGRGQFF.

The rearrangement links TRBV7-8 to TRBJ1-1, with D unclear. Trimming removed 1 base from V and 2 bases from J, with 11 bases in between. Germline loops: CDR1 SGHVS, CDR2 FQNEAQ. CDR3 size: 15 residues. CDR3 sequence: CASSLVTTPNTEAFF. CDR3 in DNA: TGTGCCAGCAGCTTAGTGACGACACCTAACACTGAAGCTTTCTTT.

The chain carries TRBV28 and TRBJ1-4; D unresolved. The CDR3 spans 15 residues. Germline V gives CDR1 MDHEN, CDR2 SYDVKM. Trimming stripped 7 bases from V and 8 bases from J, with 20 bases between. The CDR3 reads CASKYRTPTQEKLFF. CDR3 sequence (DNA): TGTGCCAGCAAATATCGGACCCCTACGCAGGAAAAACTGTTTTTT.

V is TRBV5-1 and J is TRBJ2-6; D unresolved. The CDR3 has 15 residues. Germline-derived CDR1 and CDR2 are SGHRS and YFSETQ. V was shortened by 3 bases and J by 0 bases, with 7 bases between the two germline ends. CDR3 coding DNA: TGCGCCAGCAGCTCTGAGTTCTCTGGGGCCAACGTCCTGACTTTC. This translates into CASSSEFSGANVLTF.

This clone was seen only once. The CDR3 region is CASSQASSGDTQYF. For the CDR3, the DNA is TGCGCCAGCAGCCAAGCTTCATCCGGTGATACGCAGTATTTT. The chain recombines TRBV4-1 with TRBJ2-3; D is unclear. V shed 1 base and J shed 6 bases, with 11 bases lying between them. Germline V lookup: CDR1 MGHRA, CDR2 YSYEKL. This CDR3 has 14 amino acids.

The CDR3 sequence is CATSISGSATNEKLFF. CDR3 nucleotide sequence: TGTGCCACCAGCATATCAGGGAGTGCAACTAATGAAAAACTGTTTTTT. V is TRBV15 and J is TRBJ1-4; a weak D match, TRBD1 (5 bases). CDR3 size: 16 residues. The V gene's germline CDR1 is LNHNV and CDR2 YYDKDF (reference sequence). V was cut by 4 bases and J by 0 bases, with 12 bases left in between.

This clone occurred once. The chain joins TRBV28 to TRBJ1-5; D unresolved. The V gene's germline CDR1 is MDHEN and CDR2 SYDVKM. The germline V and J ends were trimmed by 2 bases and 7 bases, with 6 bases remaining between them. The CDR3 has 12 amino acids. The CDR3 spells CASSLREQPQHF. In nucleotides, the CDR3 is TGTGCCAGCAGTTTAAGGGAGCAGCCCCAGCATTTT.

The chain carries TRBV28 and TRBJ1-2, with TRBD1 matching 9 bases. In germline, CDR1 is MDHEN, CDR2 SYDVKM. V was pared by 6 bases and J by 5 bases, with 7 bases of the junction left unmatched. CDR3 length equals 14 residues. CDR3 residues: CASSGTGGGYGYTF. DNA of the CDR3: TGTGCCAGCAGCGGTACAGGGGGCGGGTATGGCTACACCTTC.

The chain has TRBV6-2 or TRBV6-3 and TRBJ1-5; the match to TRBD1 covers 7 bases. The CDR3 runs 14 residues. Trimming at V came to 1 base and at J to 7 bases, leaving 4 bases not matched to a gene. Germline lookup yields CDR1 MNHEY and CDR2 SVGEGT. The CDR3 loop reads CASSYLDRDQPQHF. DNA for the CDR3: TGTGCCAGCAGTTACTTAGACAGGGACCAGCCCCAGCATTTT.

A single count supports this clone. A read error may produce the germline difference seen at one junction end. This chain connects TRBV7-9 to TRBJ1-1; D gene ambiguous. Germline CDR1 and CDR2: SEHNR and FQNEAQ (reference sequence). The CDR3 loop spans 14 amino acids. Here the CDR3 reads CASSPGTGNNEAFF. CDR3 DNA sequence: TGTGCCAGCAGCCCCGGCACGGGCAACAATGAAGCTTTCTTT.

The chain joins TRBV5-1 to TRBJ2-3, with unresolved D. The ends were cut back, 6 bases at V and 4 bases at J, with 15 bases in the middle. Germline CDR1 reads SGHRS; CDR2 reads YFSETQ. The CDR3 spans 14 residues. As DNA, the CDR3 is TGCGCCAGCACCGTTACCCCGGCGCCAGATACGCAGTATTTT. This translates into CASTVTPAPDTQYF.

The V gene is TRBV6-6, the J gene TRBJ2-7, with TRBD1 matching over 9 bases. V was clipped by 5 bases and J by 4 bases; unmatched bases: 6. The CDR3 is 14 amino acids. Germline-derived CDR1 and CDR2 are MNHNY and SVGAGI (reference sequence). In DNA form, the CDR3 reads TGTGCCAGCAGTAGGACAGGGGCTACGTACGAGCAGTACTTC. This sequence encodes CASSRTGATYEQYF.

This chain uses TRBV11-1 with TRBJ2-7, with D possibly being TRBD2 (5 bases). The CDR3 is 11 amino acids. Per germline, CDR1 SGHAT and CDR2 FQDESV (reference sequence). Between the trimmed V and J ends, which lost 5 bases and 4 bases, there was a span of 6 bases. CDR3 amino acids: CASSRDYEQYF. The DNA of the CDR3 is TGTGCCAGCAGCCGGGATTACGAGCAGTACTTC.

The chain employs TRBV2 and TRBJ1-5; D call uncertain. The CDR3 extends over 12 amino acids. Germline CDR1 SNHLY, CDR2 FYNNEI. V shed 6 bases and J shed 6 bases, with 9 bases lying between them. The CDR3 DNA is TGTGCCAGCAGAAGGACCAGTCAGCCCCAGCATTTT. It encodes CASRRTSQPQHF.

This clone appeared once. The CDR3 is CASSWGLAGADTQYF. The CDR3 bases are TGTGCCAGCAGCTGGGGACTAGCGGGAGCGGATACGCAGTATTTT. The V and J genes are TRBV14 and TRBJ2-3, with 14 bases aligning to TRBD2. Looked up from germline, CDR1 is SGHDN and CDR2 is FVKESK. This CDR3 is 15 amino acids long. V trimming: 5 bases; J trimming: 6 bases; junction bases outside the gene matches: 4.

The chain employs TRBV10-3 and TRBJ1-2; TRBD1 is a possible D gene (5 bases). The V end was cut by 5 bases, the J end by 5 bases, with 12 bases between. Germline V CDR1 and CDR2: ENHRY, SYGVKD. This CDR3 has 13 residues. The CDR3 sequence: CAISRQGGYGYTF. DNA for the CDR3: TGTGCCATCAGTCGGCAGGGAGGGTATGGCTACACCTTC.

The chain has TRBV24-1 and TRBJ2-1; TRBD2 aligns across 10 bases. Germline V gene sequence: CDR1 KGHDR, CDR2 SFDVKD. V gave up 4 bases and J gave up 3 bases; unmatched junction bases: 8. The CDR3 loop spans 17 amino acids. As DNA, the CDR3 is TGTGCCACCAGTGACAGTCTAGCGGGAGTGATCTACAATGAGCAGTTCTTC. This encodes CATSDSLAGVIYNEQFF.

The chain links TRBV3-1 (or the pseudogene TRBV3-2) to TRBJ1-5; no reliable D call. Germline CDR1 and CDR2: LGHDT and YNNKEL (reference sequence). The CDR3 loop spans 13 amino acids. V shed 2 bases and J shed 7 bases, with 9 bases lying between them. As DNA, the CDR3 is TGTGCCAGCAGCCAAACGTACCGGCAGCCCCAGCATTTT. Translation gives CASSQTYRQPQHF.

The chain employs TRBV28 and TRBJ1-5; 7 bases fit TRBD1. The trim removed 3 bases at V and 6 bases at J, leaving 5 bases unmatched. Germline V gives CDR1 MDHEN, CDR2 SYDVKM. The CDR3 is 14 residues long. Here the CDR3 reads CASSFRGRVQPQHF. The CDR3 region has the DNA TGTGCCAGCAGTTTCAGGGGGAGGGTTCAGCCCCAGCATTTT.